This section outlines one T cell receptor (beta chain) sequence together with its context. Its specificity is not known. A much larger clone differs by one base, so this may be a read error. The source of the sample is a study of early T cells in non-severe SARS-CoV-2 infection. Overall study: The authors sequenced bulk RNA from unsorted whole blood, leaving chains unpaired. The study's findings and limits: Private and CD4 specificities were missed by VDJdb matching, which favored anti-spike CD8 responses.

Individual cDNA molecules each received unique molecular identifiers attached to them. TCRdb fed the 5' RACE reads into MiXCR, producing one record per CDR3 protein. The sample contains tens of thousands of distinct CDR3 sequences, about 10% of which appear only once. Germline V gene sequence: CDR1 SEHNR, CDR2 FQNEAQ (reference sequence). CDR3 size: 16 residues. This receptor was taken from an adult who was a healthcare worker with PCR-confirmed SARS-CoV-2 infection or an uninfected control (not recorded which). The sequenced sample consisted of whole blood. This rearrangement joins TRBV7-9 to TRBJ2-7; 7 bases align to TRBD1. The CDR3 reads CVSSTRTGRFSYEQYF. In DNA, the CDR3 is TGTGTCAGCAGCACCCGGACAGGCCGGTTCTCCTACGAGCAGTACTTC.